The 27 T cell receptor delta chains below all came from one sample that was sequenced in a study of γδ T cells in repeated Plasmodium falciparum infection. Vgamma9/Vdelta2+ and Vdelta2-negative gammadelta T cells were flow-sorted from PBMC for bulk sequencing. TCRdb called clones anew from the multiplex PCR reads with CATT. This sample has about 57,000 delta-chain clones, with over 1.5% found just once. Sequences were obtained from gamma-delta T cells from blood. The source of these receptors is a pool of human donors (malaria-infected and uninfected, not separated).

This clone was seen many times. TCRdb's protein, taken from a much larger clone, differs from this DNA's translation at residue 5, likely owing to a read error; the protein displayed comes from the DNA. The chain uses TRDV1 and TRDJ1; D remains ambiguous. CDR1 TSWWSYY and CDR2 QGS come from the germline V gene. CDR3 length: 14 residues. The ends were cut back, 4 bases at V and 10 bases at J, with 19 bases in the middle. CDR3 DNA: TGTGCTCTTGGGGGCCCTAGTGGCGGAATTAGACTCATCTTT. Protein: CALGGPSGGIRLIF.

V and J are TRDV1 and TRDJ1; TRDD2 matches 7 bases. As TCRdb names no J gene, one was assigned here on the basis of a DNA match to germline. Trimming removed 0 bases from V and 7 bases from J; junction bases left unmatched: 5. Per the germline V gene, CDR1 is TSWWSYY and CDR2 is QGS. The CDR3 contains 14 residues. In nucleotides, the CDR3 is TGTGCTCTTGGGGAACTGCCTTCCTGCCTTAAACTCATCTTT. Protein product: CALGELPSCLKLIF.

Remarks on this clone: This likely came from a read error, as a far larger clone is one base away. Other nucleotide sequences from this sample produce the same CDR3. The CDR3 DNA is TGTGCTCTTGGGGAACTTCATCTTCCTACGAAGGGTTCCACCGATAAGCTCATCTTT. Translation: CALGELHLPTKGSTDKLIF. The rearrangement uses TRDV1 and TRDJ1; 8 bases are a match to TRDD2. CDR1 is TSWWSYY and CDR2 is QGS in the germline V gene. The CDR3 has 19 amino acids.

This clone was found many times. The protein in TCRdb stems from a much larger clone and differs at residue 18 from this DNA's translation, likely a read error; here the protein is translated from the DNA. Other DNA sequences of this sample code for an identical CDR3. The chain joins TRDV1 to TRDJ1, with 10 bases lining up with TRDD3. This CDR3 is 26 amino acids long. Germline-derived CDR1 and CDR2 are TSWWSYY and QGS. The V gene end was trimmed by 0 bases and the J gene end by 0 bases; junction bases not matched to a gene: 31. The CDR3 region is CALGELGVKGFSTGGFSPLYTDKLIF. The CDR3 bases are TGTGCTCTTGGGGAACTAGGAGTCAAAGGCTTTTCGACTGGGGGATTCTCACCCCTGTACACCGATAAACTCATCTTT.

The sample holds a few counts of this clone. TCRdb's listed protein matches a much larger clone and diverges from this DNA's translation at residue 15, likely through a read error; the protein shown comes from the DNA. This chain uses TRDV2 with TRDJ1, with D perhaps TRDD3 (5 bases). The J gene comes from matching the DNA to germline here; TCRdb lacks it. The CDR3 length is 27 residues. The germline V gene has CDR1 GEAIGNYY and CDR2 EKD. V was clipped by 1 base and J by 0 bases, with 47 bases between them. CDR3 sequence: CACDTSLLRMGSQEGPKPTLYTDKLIF. The DNA for the CDR3 is TGTGCCTGTGACACATCTCTCCTGAGAATGGGATCACAGGAGGGCCCAAAACCGACTCTCTACACCGATAAACTCATCTTT.

This clone was observed at least ten times. TCRdb lists the protein of a much larger clone for this DNA, which differs at residue 13, so this is likely a read error; the protein given here is translated from the DNA itself. Here the CDR3 DNA reads TGTGCTCTTGGGGAACTCTCCGGTACTGGGGGACCCTATAAACTCATCTTT. The encoded protein is CALGELSGTGGPYKLIF. The chain is built from TRDV1 and TRDJ1, with 9 bases that match TRDD3. The germline CDR1 and CDR2 sequences are TSWWSYY and QGS. The V segment lost 0 bases and the J segment 6 bases; nucleotides outside the gene matches: 11. This CDR3 spans 17 amino acids.

A word on this clone: This sequence may be a read error, since a much larger clone differs from it by one base. This CDR3 is also generated by other DNA sequences in the sample. V is TRDV1 and J is TRDJ1, with 8 bases matching TRDD3. CDR3 size: 24 residues. The germline CDR1 and CDR2 sequences are TSWWSYY and QGS. CDR3 loop: CALGPIPYATLFYWGLWGGDKLIF. DNA for the CDR3: TGTGCCCTTGGTCCGATTCCTTACGCTACTCTTTTTTACTGGGGGCTCTGGGGAGGAGATAAACTCATCTTT.

This clone has just a few counts. TCRdb shows a much larger clone's protein in place of this DNA's translation, and the two differ at residue 20, likely through a read error; the protein shown is translated from the DNA. The gene calls are TRDV1 and TRDJ1, with D possibly called TRDD2 or TRDD3 (8 bases each). Here the J gene came from matching the DNA to germline, since TCRdb omits it. In germline, CDR1 is TSWWSYY, CDR2 QGS. Trimming pared 2 bases from V and 3 bases from J, leaving 43 bases between. The CDR3 is made up of 25 amino acids. The CDR3 DNA is TGTGCTCTTGGGGAAGGGGACTTCCTACGTGACCCCTGGGGGAAGTCGACCCGAGGCGCCGATAAACTCATCTTT. Translation gives CALGEGDFLRDPWGKSTRGADKLIF.

Many counts were recorded for this clone. The protein recorded in TCRdb matches a much larger clone and deviates from this DNA's translation at residue 19, suggesting a read error; the protein here is obtained by translating the DNA. This sequence joins TRDV1 and TRDJ1; 13 bases align to TRDD3. CDR1 and CDR2 from the germline V gene are TSWWSYY and QGS. CDR3 length: 21 residues. As DNA, the CDR3 is TGTGCTCTTGGGGATCTGGACGGTACTGGGGGATACGTCATATACACCGATAAACCCATCTTT. Translated: CALGDLDGTGGYVIYTDKPIF.

This clone has at least ten counts. The translation of this DNA and the TCRdb protein of a much larger clone differ at residue 3, probably owing to a read error; the protein shown here is translated from the DNA. The chain carries TRDV2 and TRDJ3; 8 bases line up with TRDD3. Germline V gene lookup returns CDR1 GEAIGNYY and CDR2 EKD. The CDR3 contains 20 residues. This chain's CDR3 is CARDTALGIPRSWDTRQMFF. CDR3 DNA sequence: TGTGCCCGTGACACCGCGCTGGGGATACCCCGCTCCTGGGACACCCGACAGATGTTTTTC.

This clone was recorded many times. This sequence is one base from a far larger clone and is likely a read error. In the same sample, other DNA sequences code for this CDR3. The J gene is TRDJ1, the V gene TRDV2, with TRDD3 matching 8 bases. Trimming removed 0 bases from V and 0 bases from J; junction bases left unmatched: 23. From germline, CDR1 is GEAIGNYY and CDR2 EKD. The CDR3 sequence is 22 residues long. CDR3 loop: CACDTDEGSQSTGGAYTDKLIF. CDR3 bases: TGTGCCTGTGACACCGACGAAGGGAGTCAGAGTACTGGGGGGGCCTACACCGATAAACTCATCTTT.

This clone was counted between two and nine times. The protein that TCRdb holds for this DNA derives from a much larger clone and differs from the translated DNA at residue 16, which likely indicates a read error; the protein shown here is translated from the DNA. This chain links TRDV1 with TRDJ1; TRDD3 matches 8 bases. The J gene, not given by TCRdb, was assigned here from a germline match of the nucleotide sequence. V trimming: 0 bases; J trimming: 1 base; junction bases outside the gene matches: 22. Germline V gene lookup returns CDR1 TSWWSYY and CDR2 QGS. The CDR3 extends over 22 amino acids. The CDR3 spells CALGELRLTFWGKTSCTDKLIF. The DNA of the CDR3 is TGTGCTCTTGGGGAACTAAGACTGACCTTCTGGGGGAAAACTAGCTGCACCGATAAACTCATCTTT.

This clone is medium-sized (0.01 to 0.1%) by share. V and J are TRAV38-2/DV8 and TRDJ1; 10 bases agree with TRDD3. This CDR3 is 25 amino acids long. Trimming cost V 5 bases and J 1 base; bases outside gene matches: 35. The germline CDR1 and CDR2 sequences are TSESDYY and QEAYKQQN. The CDR3 DNA is TGTGCTTATAGTAGCTTTTCGACCTTCCTCCAATACCCGTACTGGGGGATCCGAGCCACCGATAAACTCATCTTT. It specifies CAYSSFSTFLQYPYWGIRATDKLIF.

Remarks on this clone: With a far larger clone one base away, a read error is the likely cause. The same CDR3 is also encoded by other DNA sequences in this sample. V and J are TRDV1 and TRDJ1; maybe TRDD2 (5 bases). V dropped 0 bases and J dropped 0 bases, with 20 bases sitting between them. Per germline, CDR1 TSWWSYY and CDR2 QGS. The CDR3 length is 19 residues. The chain's CDR3 is CALGELERNLPRNTDKLIF. In DNA form, the CDR3 reads TGTGCTCTTGGGGAACTTGAGAGAAACCTACCCCGTAACACCGATAAACTCATCTTT.

In regard to this clone: This DNA's translation differs at residue 4 from TCRdb's protein, which comes from a much larger clone; a read error is likely, and the protein shown is translated from the DNA. The CDR3 DNA reads as TGTGCTCTTAGGGAACGGCCTTTAAAGGCGTGGTACTGGGGGATGCGAACCGATAAACTCATCTTT. It encodes CALRERPLKAWYWGMRTDKLIF. The rearrangement joins TRDV1 to TRDJ1; 10 nucleotides align to TRDD3. The CDR3 spans 22 residues. Germline-derived CDR1 and CDR2 are TSWWSYY and QGS.

As concerns this clone: A read error is likely here: a far larger clone is one base away. This sample also contains other DNA sequences that code for the same CDR3. The V and J genes are TRDV1 and TRDJ1; the match to TRDD2 covers 7 bases. The J gene, not given by TCRdb, was assigned here from a germline match of the nucleotide sequence. In germline, CDR1 is TSWWSYY, CDR2 QGS. CDR3 length equals 21 residues. V dropped 4 bases and J dropped 1; count of bases not matched to a gene: 24. The CDR3: CALGAPFLTGSERRCTDKLIF. Written as DNA, the CDR3 is TGTGCTCTTGGGGCCCCCTTCCTGACCGGGTCAGAGAGACGTTGCACCGATAAACTCATCTTT.

In this sample, this clone turned up a few times. For this DNA, TCRdb reports the protein of a much larger clone, which diverges at residue 12, most likely from a read error; the protein presented here is translated directly from the DNA. The CDR3 DNA reads as TGTGCTCTTGGGGCATCGCCCCACGATAAACTCACCTTT. Its protein is CALGASPHDKLTF. The J segment was not called; the V segment is TRDV1; TRDD3 is the table's D call and was not checked against the DNA. The CDR3 totals 13 residues. The germline V gene encodes CDR1 TSWWSYY and CDR2 QGS.

At least ten counts were recorded for this clone. A far larger clone lies a single base away; this is likely a read error. No DNA is shown, since the ends of the CDR3 on it are uncertain; the CDR3 is the one TCRdb lists. Here the V gene is TRDV1, but the J gene went uncalled; the DNA was not compared with TRDD3, the D call given in the table. Germline lookup yields CDR1 TSWWSYY and CDR2 QGS. Including both end residues, the CDR3 is 20 amino acids long. CDR3 loop: CALGERGLPVFWGTTIKLIF.

This clone has ten or more counts. TCRdb lists the protein of a much larger clone for this DNA, which differs at residue 7, so this is likely a read error; the protein given here is translated from the DNA itself. The chain carries TRDV1 and TRDJ1; D is uncertain. Matching the DNA to germline supplied the J gene, which TCRdb does not give. The CDR3 is 15 amino acids. V lost 3 bases and J lost 0, with 11 bases in between. Germline assignment: CDR1 TSWWSYY and CDR2 QGS. The CDR3 sequence: CALGEFHAYTDKLIF. Written as DNA, the CDR3 is TGTGCTCTTGGGGAGTTCCATGCGTACACCGATAAACTCATCTTT.

A note on this clone: This DNA's translation differs at residue 15 from TCRdb's protein, which comes from a much larger clone; a read error is likely, and the protein shown is translated from the DNA. The V gene is TRDV2, but the J gene lacks a call; the table's D gene call, TRDD3, was not cross checked with the DNA. Germline CDR1 and CDR2: GEAIGNYY and EKD. The length of the CDR3 is 16 residues. The CDR3 reads CAWGFSYWGILDKLTF. The CDR3 coding sequence is TGTGCCTGGGGATTCTCGTACTGGGGGATACTCGATAAACTCACCTTT.

Remarks on this clone: TCRdb pairs this DNA with a much larger clone's protein that differs at residue 6, likely a read error; the protein shown was translated from the DNA. CDR3 DNA: TGTGCTCTTGGGGAACTAGCGCATAAACTCATCTTT. Protein: CALGELAHKLIF. The rearrangement links TRDV1 to TRDJ1; no reliable D call. Germline V lookup: CDR1 TSWWSYY, CDR2 QGS. This CDR3 contains 12 residues. Trimming cost V 0 bases and J 6 bases, with 5 bases left between them.

This clone appeared many times. A far larger clone is just one base off, so this is likely a read error. This specimen includes other DNA sequences encoding the same CDR3. The chain carries TRDV1 and TRDJ1; TRDD3 agrees at 13 bases. Germline loops: CDR1 TSWWSYY, CDR2 QGS. The CDR3 is 21 amino acids. Trimming at V came to 6 bases and at J to 0 bases, leaving 19 bases not matched to a gene. CDR3 in DNA: TGTGCTCTTGGCAAGCGGTCCAACTGGGGGATACGAGGGGGGTACACCGATAAACTCATCTTT. Translated: CALGKRSNWGIRGGYTDKLIF.

About this clone: For this DNA, TCRdb reports the protein of a much larger clone, which diverges at residue 6, most likely from a read error; the protein presented here is translated directly from the DNA. The chain links TRDV1 to TRDJ1; 13 positions match TRDD3. The V gene end was trimmed by 1 base and the J gene end by 0 bases; junction bases not matched to a gene: 35. The CDR3 length is 28 residues. Per germline, CDR1 TSWWSYY and CDR2 QGS. The DNA of the CDR3 is TGTGCTCTTGGGGAACCTAGTCATGGGTTCCTAAGGGAGCCGTACTGGGGGATACGTAGGGCGTACACCGATAAACTCATCTTT. Translated: CALGEPSHGFLREPYWGIRRAYTDKLIF.

This clone was seen a handful of times. The protein given by TCRdb reflects a much larger clone and differs at residue 8 from this DNA's translation, likely from a read error; the protein shown is the DNA's translation. The rearrangement uses TRDV1 and TRDJ1; no clear D gene. Germline CDR1 and CDR2: TSWWSYY and QGS. The CDR3 spans 14 residues. The CDR3 loop is CALGKGSCTDKLIF. CDR3 nucleotides: TGTGCTCTTGGGAAGGGCTCGTGCACCGATAAACTTATCTTT.

This chain joins TRDV1 and TRDJ1; TRDD3 matches at 9 bases. The J gene was missing in TCRdb and was found by matching the end of the DNA to germline. Germline V gene sequence: CDR1 TSWWSYY, CDR2 QGS. The ends lost 6 bases at V and 3 bases at J; junction bases unmatched: 35. The length of the CDR3 is 24 residues. CDR3 in amino acids: CALGRRTEVRNPTGGHLRPDKLIF. CDR3 DNA sequence: TGTGCTCTTGGAAGAAGAACGGAGGTCCGAAATCCAACTGGGGGACACCTTCGACCCGATAAACTCATCTTT.

In its sample, this clone was seen a few times. This likely stems from a read error, as it lies one base from a far larger clone. Other DNA sequences in this specimen translate into the identical CDR3. The chain carries TRDV1 and TRDJ1; 11 bases align to TRDD3. The ends lost 2 bases at V and 3 bases at J; junction bases unmatched: 20. The CDR3 contains 21 residues. Germline V gives CDR1 TSWWSYY, CDR2 QGS. The CDR3 nucleotides are TGTGCTCTTGGGGAATTCCCGTTCCTCCATCTGGGGGATACCATCGCCGATAAACTCATCTTT. Protein sequence: CALGEFPFLHLGDTIADKLIF.

Only a few counts were recorded for this clone. The limits of the CDR3 on the DNA are not certain, so only TCRdb's listed CDR3 is given. There is no J gene call, but TRAV29/DV5 is given as the V gene; no check of the table's D call, TRDD3, against the DNA was made. Germline CDR1 is NSMFDY and CDR2 is ISSIKDK. Both ends counted, the CDR3 spans 26 residues. The CDR3 spells CSVLLCSKREGLPTNQRPGDTDKLIF.